The present T cell receptor beta chain was sequenced within a study of radiotherapy plus CTLA-4 blockade in lung cancer. Germline assignment: CDR1 ENHRY and CDR2 SYGVKD. The V segment lost 8 bases and the J segment 1 base; nucleotides outside the gene matches: 7. CDR3 length equals 15 residues. Using immunoSEQ multiplex PCR, the repertoire was profiled, and TCRdb retains in-frame clones only, with some absent. The sample shows about 53,000 clones, 70% to 90% of them seen only once. Sequenced material: peripheral blood, taken from a patient treated with radiotherapy plus ipilimumab. The receptor was isolated from a human donor with non-small cell lung cancer whose response to radiotherapy plus ipilimumab could not be evaluated. V is TRBV10-3 and J is TRBJ2-4; 8 bases are shared with TRBD2. The CDR3 DNA is TGTGCCATCCCAAGCGGGAGAGTGGCCAAAAACATTCAGTACTTC. It yields the protein CAIPSGRVAKNIQYF.